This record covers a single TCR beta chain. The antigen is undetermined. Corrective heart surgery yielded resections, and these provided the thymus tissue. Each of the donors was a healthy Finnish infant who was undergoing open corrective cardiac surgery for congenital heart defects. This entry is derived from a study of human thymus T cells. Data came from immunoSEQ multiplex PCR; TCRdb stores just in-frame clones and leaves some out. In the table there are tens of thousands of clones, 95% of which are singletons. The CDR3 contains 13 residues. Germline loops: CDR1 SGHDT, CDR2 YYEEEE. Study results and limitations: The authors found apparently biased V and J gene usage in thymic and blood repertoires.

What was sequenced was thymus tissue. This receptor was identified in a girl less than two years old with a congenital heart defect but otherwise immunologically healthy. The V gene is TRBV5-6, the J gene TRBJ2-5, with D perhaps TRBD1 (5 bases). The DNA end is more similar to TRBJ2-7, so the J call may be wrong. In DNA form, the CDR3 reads TGTGCCAGCAGCTTTCAGGGCTTCTACGAGCAGTACTTC. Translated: CASSFQGFYEQYF.